This T cell receptor (beta chain) was sequenced for a study of identical twins. The study's findings and limits: In cord blood, abundant beta clonotypes had fewer insertions; memory showed no trend. Partial confounding of zero-insertion analyses by invariant MAIT and iNKT cells was possible.

A single record per CDR3 protein comes from TCRdb applying MiXCR to the 5' RACE reads. The profile shows 690,000 or so distinct CDR3 sequences, around 6% of them singletons. With regard to this clonotype: Its target is unknown.

Specimen: naive T cells sorted from blood. This receptor was taken from a man between 18 and 35 years old in good health.

Here the CDR3 reads CASSDTGQGYEKLFF. CDR3 in DNA: TGCGCCAGCAGTGACACGGGACAGGGGTATGAAAAACTGTTTTTT. This chain uses TRBV4-1 with TRBJ1-4; 10 bases align to TRBD1. V was pared by 6 bases and J by 6 bases, with 7 bases of the junction left unmatched. This CDR3 spans 15 amino acids. The germline CDR1 and CDR2 sequences are MGHRA and YSYEKL.